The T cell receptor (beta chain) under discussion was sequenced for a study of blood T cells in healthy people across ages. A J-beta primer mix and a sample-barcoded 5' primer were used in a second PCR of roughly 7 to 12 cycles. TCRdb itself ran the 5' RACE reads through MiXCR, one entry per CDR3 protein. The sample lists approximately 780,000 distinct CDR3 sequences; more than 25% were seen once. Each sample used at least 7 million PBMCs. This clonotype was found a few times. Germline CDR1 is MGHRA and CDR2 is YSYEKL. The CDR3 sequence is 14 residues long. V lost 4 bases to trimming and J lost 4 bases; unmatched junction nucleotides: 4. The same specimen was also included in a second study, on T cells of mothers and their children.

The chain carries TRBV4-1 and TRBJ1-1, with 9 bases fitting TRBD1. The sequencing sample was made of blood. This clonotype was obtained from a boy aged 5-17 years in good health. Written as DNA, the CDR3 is TGCGCCAGCAGCCCACAGGGGGCGAGCACTGAAGCTTTCTTT. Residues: CASSPQGASTEAFF.